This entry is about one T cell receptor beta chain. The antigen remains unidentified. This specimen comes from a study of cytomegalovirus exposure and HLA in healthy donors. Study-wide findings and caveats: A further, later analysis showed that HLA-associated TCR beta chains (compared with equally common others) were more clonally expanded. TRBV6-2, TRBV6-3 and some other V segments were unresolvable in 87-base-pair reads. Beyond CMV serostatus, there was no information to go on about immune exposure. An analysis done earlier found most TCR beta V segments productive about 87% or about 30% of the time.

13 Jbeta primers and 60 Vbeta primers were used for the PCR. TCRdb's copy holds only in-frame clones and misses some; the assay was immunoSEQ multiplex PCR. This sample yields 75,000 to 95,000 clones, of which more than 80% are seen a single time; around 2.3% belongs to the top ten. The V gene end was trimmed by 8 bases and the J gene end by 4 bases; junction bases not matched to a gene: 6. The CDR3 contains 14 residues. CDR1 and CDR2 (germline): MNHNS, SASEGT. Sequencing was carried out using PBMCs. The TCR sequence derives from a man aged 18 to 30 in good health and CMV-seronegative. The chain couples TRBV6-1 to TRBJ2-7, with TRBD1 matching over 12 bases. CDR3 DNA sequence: TGTGCCAGCTCGTGGGGACAGGGGGCTTACGAGCAGTACTTC. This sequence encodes CASSWGQGAYEQYF.